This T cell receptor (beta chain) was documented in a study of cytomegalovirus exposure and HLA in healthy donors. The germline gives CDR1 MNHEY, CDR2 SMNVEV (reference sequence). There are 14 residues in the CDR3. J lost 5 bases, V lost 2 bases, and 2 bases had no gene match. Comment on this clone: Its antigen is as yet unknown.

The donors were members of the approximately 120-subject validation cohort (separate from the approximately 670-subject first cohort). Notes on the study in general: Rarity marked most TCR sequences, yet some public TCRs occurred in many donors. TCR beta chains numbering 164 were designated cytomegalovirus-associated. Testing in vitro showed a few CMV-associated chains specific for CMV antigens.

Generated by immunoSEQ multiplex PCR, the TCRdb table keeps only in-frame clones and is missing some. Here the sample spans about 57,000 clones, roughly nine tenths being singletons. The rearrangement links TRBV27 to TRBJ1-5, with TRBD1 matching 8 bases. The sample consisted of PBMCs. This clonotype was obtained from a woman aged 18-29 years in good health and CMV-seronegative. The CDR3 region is CASSLKTGDQPQHF. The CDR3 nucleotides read TGTGCCAGCAGTTTAAAGACAGGGGATCAGCCCCAGCATTTT.